The clone carrying this TCR beta chain has only a few counts. Its antigen is still unknown. V lost 6 bases to trimming and J lost 7 bases; unmatched junction nucleotides: 7. There are 14 residues in the CDR3. These data belong to a study of T cell repertoires in cytomegalovirus infection. Study as a whole: It can be stated that public TCR beta signatures indicated CMV infection as well as a matching HLA type.

General observations from the study: Ex vivo, HLA-C-restricted CMV-specific TCR beta clonotypes prevailed over the rest of the response.

Each CDR3 protein is one row after TCRdb ran MiXCR on the reads. The sample lists a few hundred thousand distinct CDR3 sequences, roughly 13% seen once, with 8.5% to 9% in the top ten. This chain uses TRBV12-3 or TRBV12-4 with TRBJ2-3, with 10 positions matching TRBD2. The source is a human donor in good health (CMV status not recorded). Some clones in this sample may be carry-over from other donors' samples. Sequencing input: PBMCs. The CDR3 region is CASSWTSGRNTQYF. The CDR3 DNA reads TGTGCCAGCAGCTGGACTAGCGGAAGAAATACGCAGTATTTT.